This TCR beta chain comes out of a study of blood T cell repertoires in COVID-19. In the authors' workflow: Estimation of nucleated cell counts was performed using reference gene primer amplification. The repertoire was sequenced with immunoSEQ multiplex PCR; TCRdb's copy has only in-frame clones and lacks some. V and J calls and clone size are as listed in that table; D and trimming were resolved from the DNA. The sample yields around 100,000 clones, about 85% seen once. The sequencing input was peripheral blood. The clonotype was recovered from a human donor in a cohort sampled during active COVID-19.

The CDR3: CASSLAYIEDNEKLFF. The CDR3 DNA follows: TGTGCCAGCAGCTTAGCATATATAGAAGATAATGAAAAACTGTTTTTT. The rearrangement joins TRBV7-9 to TRBJ1-4; D gene ambiguous. The V and J ends lost 0 bases and 4 bases respectively, with 12 bases between them. There are 16 residues in the CDR3. Germline assignment: CDR1 SEHNR and CDR2 FQNEAQ (reference sequence).